This T cell receptor beta chain was captured by sequencing in a study of T cell changes during pregnancy in multiple sclerosis. Profiled with immunoSEQ multiplex PCR; TCRdb holds only in-frame clones, not every one. The sample carries around 100,000 clones, 80% to 95% recorded once. The CDR3 contains 13 residues. Trimming shortened V by 4 bases and J by 12 bases, and 18 bases separated the two germline ends. In germline, CDR1 is SGHRS, CDR2 YFSETQ. Specimen: peripheral blood, collected after pregnancy. The chain combines TRBV5-1 with TRBJ2-3, with D tentatively TRBD2 (6 bases). The sequence came from a female donor with multiple sclerosis, enrolled in a pregnancy study. The CDR3 region has the DNA TGCGCCAGCAGCCTCGGGGGAGACAATCGTCAGTATTTT. This gives the protein CASSLGGDNRQYF.